This TCR beta chain is from a study of T-cell memory formation after mild COVID-19. The study, taken as a whole, reports: Most CD4+ clones that shrank were in CM and EM, while CD8+ ones turned up in EMRA.

In TCRdb, the 5' RACE reads were re-called with MiXCR into one record per CDR3 protein. The sample holds around 250,000 distinct CDR3 sequences, around 15% seen once. The V end lost 5 bases, the J end lost 4 bases, and 17 bases lay between the germline ends. Germline V gene data show CDR1 as SQVTM and CDR2 as ANQGSEA. The CDR3 is 15 amino acids. Note on this clonotype: Its specificity is not known.

Material for sequencing was PBMCs or a T cell subset sorted from them (not recorded which). V is TRBV29-1 and J is TRBJ1-4, with D possibly matching TRBD1 (5 bases). This receptor was taken from a man aged 18 to 29 who had mild COVID-19 (a few samples of this study predate the infection). Cell type and time point are not known. CDR3 in amino acids: CSVRLPGTHNEKLFF. CDR3 DNA: TGCAGCGTTCGACTACCCGGGACCCATAATGAAAAACTGTTTTTT.